What follows is one T cell receptor (beta chain) and its context. Its antigen is not known. The entry originates in a study of response to subunit inactivated influenza vaccine. Study findings and constraints: A suggestion made by the authors is that each seasonal influenza vaccination recruits few new T cells.

TCRdb passed the RT-PCR reads through MiXCR, listing each CDR3 protein once. The sample has under 950,000 distinct CDR3 sequences, 21% seen once; the top ten hold approximately 10%. Looked up from germline, CDR1 is SGHAT and CDR2 is FQDESV (reference sequence). The CDR3 is made up of 17 amino acids. Trimming left V 9 bases short and J 5 bases short, with 28 bases between. The receptor's source is a man aged 50 to 60 who received an inactivated influenza vaccine. The sequences come from PBMCs from blood, collected about 5 days after vaccination. The chain is built from TRBV11-1 and TRBJ2-5, with a weak D call TRBD2 (5 bases). Here the CDR3 reads CARPRQRTPPDWETQYF. The CDR3 bases are TGTGCCAGACCGCGACAAAGGACTCCACCCGACTGGGAGACCCAGTACTTC.